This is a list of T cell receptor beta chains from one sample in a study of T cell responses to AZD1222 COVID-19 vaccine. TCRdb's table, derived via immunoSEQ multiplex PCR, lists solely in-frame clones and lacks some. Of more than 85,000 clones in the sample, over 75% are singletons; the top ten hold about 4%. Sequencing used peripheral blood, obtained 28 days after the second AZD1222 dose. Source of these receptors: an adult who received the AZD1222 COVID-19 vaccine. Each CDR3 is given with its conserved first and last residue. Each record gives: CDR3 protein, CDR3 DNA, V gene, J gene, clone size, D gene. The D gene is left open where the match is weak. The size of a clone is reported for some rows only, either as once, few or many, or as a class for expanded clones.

cdr3_aa: CASSQSTETYEQYF
cdr3_nt: TGTGCCAGCAGCCAATCTACAGAAACGTACGAGCAGTACTTC
v_call: TRBV16
j_call: TRBJ2-7
clone_size: NA
d_call: NA

cdr3_aa: CASSFTMGAGNTIYF
cdr3_nt: TGTGCCAGCAGCTTTACGATGGGGGCTGGAAACACCATATATTTT
v_call: TRBV5-8
j_call: TRBJ1-3
clone_size: NA
d_call: NA

cdr3_aa: CASSANLRDRLWYGYTF
cdr3_nt: TGTGCCAGCAGCGCCAACCTCCGGGACAGACTTTGGTATGGCTACACCTTC
v_call: TRBV7-9
j_call: TRBJ1-2
clone_size: NA
d_call: TRBD1

cdr3_aa: CASRSRGSIYEQYF
cdr3_nt: TGTGCCAGCAGGTCCAGGGGCAGTATCTACGAGCAGTACTTC
v_call: TRBV28
j_call: TRBJ2-7
clone_size: NA
d_call: NA

cdr3_aa: CASPSCLGHSGGYTF
cdr3_nt: TGTGCCAGCCCTTCGTGCCTGGGGCATTCGGGGGGCTACACCTTC
v_call: TRBV28
j_call: TRBJ1-2
clone_size: few
d_call: NA

cdr3_aa: CASSPPGTSGNREQFF
cdr3_nt: TGTGCCAGCTCACCGCCCGGGACTAGCGGGAATCGTGAGCAGTTCTTC
v_call: TRBV18
j_call: TRBJ2-1
clone_size: NA
d_call: TRBD2

cdr3_aa: CASSLFDQQGLTSYNSPLHF
cdr3_nt: TGTGCCAGCAGCTTATTCGACCAACAGGGCTTAACCTCCTATAATTCACCCCTCCACTTT
v_call: TRBV7-8
j_call: TRBJ1-6
clone_size: NA
d_call: NA

cdr3_aa: CASSWTSGGGDTQYF
cdr3_nt: TGTGCCAGCAGTTGGACTAGCGGAGGGGGGGATACGCAGTATTTT
v_call: TRBV6-2/TRBV6-3
j_call: TRBJ2-3
clone_size: NA
d_call: TRBD2

cdr3_aa: CASSTGTRASYEQYF
cdr3_nt: TGTGCCAGCTCGACCGGGACTAGAGCCTCCTACGAGCAGTACTTC
v_call: TRBV18
j_call: TRBJ2-7
clone_size: NA
d_call: TRBD2

cdr3_aa: CASSPRVSPSYEQYF
cdr3_nt: TGTGCCAGCAGCCCGCGGGTCTCCCCCTCCTACGAGCAGTACTTC
v_call: TRBV7-2
j_call: TRBJ2-7
clone_size: NA
d_call: NA

cdr3_aa: CASSSLAGGPSEQYF
cdr3_nt: TGTGCCAGCAGCTCCCTAGCGGGGGGGCCTAGCGAGCAGTACTTC
v_call: TRBV7-9
j_call: TRBJ2-7
clone_size: NA
d_call: TRBD2

cdr3_aa: CASSPGQGRHGYTF
cdr3_nt: TGTGCCAGCAGCCCAGGACAGGGGAGGCATGGCTACACCTTC
v_call: TRBV5-4
j_call: TRBJ1-2
clone_size: NA
d_call: TRBD1

cdr3_aa: CASKGWGAEWMTGELFF
cdr3_nt: TGCGCCAGTAAGGGGTGGGGGGCTGAGTGGATGACCGGGGAGCTGTTTTTT
v_call: TRBV4-1
j_call: TRBJ2-2
clone_size: NA
d_call: NA

cdr3_aa: CASSINPNPHRDRGINQPQHF
cdr3_nt: TGTGCCAGTAGTATAAACCCAAACCCCCACCGGGACAGGGGGATCAATCAGCCCCAGCATTTT
v_call: TRBV19
j_call: TRBJ1-5
clone_size: NA
d_call: TRBD1

cdr3_aa: CAWSPRRTTNEKLFF
cdr3_nt: TGTGCCTGGAGTCCAAGGAGAACAACTAATGAAAAACTGTTTTTT
v_call: TRBV30
j_call: TRBJ1-4
clone_size: NA
d_call: NA

cdr3_aa: CSASPKAPDTQYF
cdr3_nt: TGCAGCGCCTCGCCTAAGGCCCCAGATACGCAGTATTTT
v_call: TRBV29-1
j_call: TRBJ2-3
clone_size: NA
d_call: NA

cdr3_aa: CASSLDAGSEAFF
cdr3_nt: TGCGCCAGCAGCTTGGACGCGGGGAGTGAAGCTTTCTTT
v_call: TRBV5-1
j_call: TRBJ1-1
clone_size: NA
d_call: NA

cdr3_aa: CASSRGATNEKLFF
cdr3_nt: TGTGCCAGCAGCCGGGGAGCAACTAATGAAAAACTGTTTTTT
v_call: TRBV27
j_call: TRBJ1-4
clone_size: NA
d_call: NA

cdr3_aa: CASSLVATSSYNEQFF
cdr3_nt: TGTGCCAGCAGCTTAGTTGCTACGAGCTCCTACAATGAGCAGTTCTTC
v_call: TRBV7-2
j_call: TRBJ2-1
clone_size: once
d_call: NA

cdr3_aa: CASSPGSWTSGGPGELFF
cdr3_nt: TGTGCCAGCAGCCCAGGCAGCTGGACTAGCGGGGGACCCGGGGAGCTGTTTTTT
v_call: TRBV11-3
j_call: TRBJ2-2
clone_size: NA
d_call: TRBD2

cdr3_aa: CASTPTGDRETQYF
cdr3_nt: TGTGCCAGCACCCCAACAGGGGATAGAGAGACCCAGTACTTC
v_call: TRBV5-4
j_call: TRBJ2-5
clone_size: NA
d_call: TRBD1

cdr3_aa: CASSQGTGWNQPQHF
cdr3_nt: TGTGCCAGCAGCCAAGGGACAGGCTGGAATCAGCCCCAGCATTTT
v_call: TRBV3-1/TRBV3-2
j_call: TRBJ1-5
clone_size: NA
d_call: TRBD1

cdr3_aa: CASSQVTPGELFF
cdr3_nt: TGTGCCAGCAGCCAAGTAACGCCCGGGGAGCTGTTTTTT
v_call: TRBV14
j_call: TRBJ2-2
clone_size: once
d_call: NA

cdr3_aa: CAVEGGNGDVSYNEQFF
cdr3_nt: TGTGCCGTCGAAGGGGGCAACGGCGACGTTTCCTACAATGAGCAGTTCTTC
v_call: TRBV10-3
j_call: TRBJ2-1
clone_size: NA
d_call: TRBD1

cdr3_aa: CASSDGRGGNTIYF
cdr3_nt: TGTGCCAGCTCAGACGGGAGGGGCGGAAACACCATATATTTT
v_call: TRBV18
j_call: TRBJ1-3
clone_size: NA
d_call: NA

cdr3_aa: CASSVGGTGGSGANVLTF
cdr3_nt: TGTGCCAGCAGCGTAGGCGGGACAGGGGGCTCTGGGGCCAACGTCCTGACTTTC
v_call: TRBV9
j_call: TRBJ2-6
clone_size: NA
d_call: TRBD1

cdr3_aa: CASSPVNSNQPQHF
cdr3_nt: TGTGCCAGCAGCCCCGTAAATAGCAATCAGCCCCAGCATTTT
v_call: TRBV27
j_call: TRBJ1-5
clone_size: NA
d_call: NA

cdr3_aa: CASSKTSGDTGELFF
cdr3_nt: TGCGCCAGCAGCAAGACTAGCGGGGACACCGGGGAGCTGTTTTTT
v_call: TRBV5-1
j_call: TRBJ2-2
clone_size: NA
d_call: TRBD2

cdr3_aa: CASRRDQANYGYTF
cdr3_nt: TGTGCCAGCAGAAGGGACCAGGCAAACTATGGCTACACCTTC
v_call: TRBV2
j_call: TRBJ1-2
clone_size: NA
d_call: NA

cdr3_aa: CASFLGGAGELFF
cdr3_nt: TGTGCCAGCTTCTTGGGGGGGGCCGGGGAGCTGTTTTTT
v_call: TRBV6-1
j_call: TRBJ2-2
clone_size: NA
d_call: TRBD2

cdr3_aa: CASSAGPKLYF
cdr3_nt: TGTGCCAGCAGCGCGGGACCGAAATTGTACTTC
v_call: TRBV9
j_call: TRBJ2-5
clone_size: NA
d_call: NA

cdr3_aa: CASSKGVWAEAFF
cdr3_nt: TGTGCCAGCAGCAAAGGAGTATGGGCTGAAGCTTTCTTT
v_call: TRBV6-5
j_call: TRBJ1-1
clone_size: once
d_call: NA

cdr3_aa: CASSKTGIVNEKLFF
cdr3_nt: TGTGCCAGCAGCAAGACAGGGATCGTGAATGAAAAACTGTTTTTT
v_call: TRBV5-4
j_call: TRBJ1-4
clone_size: NA
d_call: TRBD1

cdr3_aa: CASSLVGGANYGYTF
cdr3_nt: TGTGCCAGCAGCTTGGTAGGGGGAGCTAACTATGGCTACACCTTC
v_call: TRBV5-6
j_call: TRBJ1-2
clone_size: NA
d_call: NA

cdr3_aa: CASSRWGINEQFF
cdr3_nt: TGTGCCAGCAGCCGGTGGGGAATCAATGAGCAGTTCTTC
v_call: TRBV14
j_call: TRBJ2-1
clone_size: NA
d_call: NA

cdr3_aa: CASSVSGGQGGNTIYF
cdr3_nt: TGTGCCAGCAGCGTATCTGGGGGGCAGGGGGGAAACACCATATATTTT
v_call: TRBV7-2
j_call: TRBJ1-3
clone_size: NA
d_call: NA

cdr3_aa: CASSLKAGGSGANVLTF
cdr3_nt: TGTGCCAGCAGCTTAAAAGCGGGAGGGTCTGGGGCCAACGTCCTGACTTTC
v_call: TRBV7-8
j_call: TRBJ2-6
clone_size: NA
d_call: TRBD2

cdr3_aa: CASYRGVPTEAFF
cdr3_nt: TGTGCCAGTTATCGGGGGGTCCCGACTGAAGCTTTCTTT
v_call: TRBV19
j_call: TRBJ1-1
clone_size: NA
d_call: NA

cdr3_aa: CASSQDRGLAGFNEQFF
cdr3_nt: TGTGCCAGCAGCCAAGATCGGGGACTAGCGGGCTTCAATGAGCAGTTCTTC
v_call: TRBV14
j_call: TRBJ2-1
clone_size: NA
d_call: TRBD2

cdr3_aa: CASSHLGGNQPQHF
cdr3_nt: TGTGCCAGCAGCCATCTGGGTGGCAATCAGCCCCAGCATTTT
v_call: TRBV3-1/TRBV3-2
j_call: TRBJ1-5
clone_size: NA
d_call: NA